One sample yielded the 12 T cell receptor beta chains listed below, sequenced in a study of OX40 agonist ivuxolimab in advanced cancers. Sequencing used immunoSEQ multiplex PCR; TCRdb keeps in-frame clones, though not all of them. The sample has about 14,000 clones; approximately 80% are singletons. The sequencing here drew on CD4+ or CD8+ T cells sorted from blood, taken in a trial of the OX40 agonist ivuxolimab. The receptors were gathered from an adult with an advanced solid tumor such as melanoma, head and neck, liver or kidney cancer.

The rearrangement uses TRBV11-3 and TRBJ2-2, with D unresolved. The CDR3 has 14 amino acids. Between the trimmed V and J ends, which lost 6 bases and 0 bases, there was a span of 8 bases. Germline V gives CDR1 SGHNT, CDR2 YENEEA. CDR3 loop: CASRGSPNTGELFF. The CDR3 region has the DNA TGTGCCAGCAGAGGTTCACCGAACACCGGGGAGCTGTTTTTT. Together with reference TRBV11-3 and TRBJ2-2, the CDR3 gives the full variable domain: EAGVVQSPRYKIIEKKQPVAFWCNPISGHNTLYWYLQNLGQGPELLIRYENEEAVDDSQLPKDRFSAERLKGVDSTLKIQPAELGDSAVYLCASRGSPNTGELFFGEGSRLTVL.

This chain connects TRBV7-9 to TRBJ2-1, with D perhaps TRBD2 (7 bases). Germline loops: CDR1 SEHNR, CDR2 FQNEAQ (reference sequence). V was shortened by 3 bases and J by 5 bases, with 14 bases between the two germline ends. CDR3 size: 15 residues. The CDR3 nucleotides are TGTGCCAGCAGCTTCGTGGCGGGGGCTGACAATGAGCAGTTCTTC. Translating gives CASSFVAGADNEQFF. The variable domain in full, completed from reference TRBV7-9 and TRBJ2-1, reads DTGVSQNPRHKITKRGQNVTFRCDPISEHNRLYWYRQTLGQGPEFLTYFQNEAQLEKSRLLSDRFSAERPKGSFSTLEIQRTEQGDSAMYLCASSFVAGADNEQFFGPGTRLTVL.

The V and J genes are TRBV7-1 and TRBJ1-5, with unresolved D. TRBV7-1 is an open reading frame, and its role is uncertain. Trimming stripped 5 bases from V and 12 bases from J, with 14 bases between. The CDR3 totals 12 residues. This chain's CDR3 is CASSLVGSDQHF. Here the CDR3 DNA reads TGTGCCAGCAGCCTCGTCGGGTCTGACCAGCATTTT.

This clone appeared once. The genes are TRBV9 and TRBJ2-3, with D perhaps TRBD1 (5 bases). This CDR3 contains 15 residues. V was pared by 0 bases and J by 1 base, with 9 bases between. Looked up from germline, CDR1 is SGDLS and CDR2 is YYNGEE. CDR3 sequence reads: CASSVAVQGTDTQYF. The CDR3 region has the DNA TGTGCCAGCAGCGTAGCTGTACAGGGCACAGATACGCAGTATTTT.

The chain has TRBV5-1 and TRBJ2-1; D assignment may be TRBD1 or TRBD2 (6 bases each). The germline V gene has CDR1 SGHRS and CDR2 YFSETQ. V was shortened by 4 bases and J by 3 bases, with 14 bases between the two germline ends. The CDR3 totals 15 residues. The CDR3 DNA sequence: TGCGCCAGCAGCCCCGGTGGGGGGCTCTACAATGAGCAGTTCTTC. Residues: CASSPGGGLYNEQFF. The full variable domain, completed using reference TRBV5-1 and TRBJ2-1, is KAGVTQTPRYLIKTRGQQVTLSCSPISGHRSVSWYQQTPGQGLQFLFEYFSETQRNKGNFPGRFSGRQFSNSRSEMNVSTLELGDSALYLCASSPGGGLYNEQFFGPGTRLTVL.

This sequence joins TRBV27 and TRBJ2-5; 9 bases are shared with TRBD1. This CDR3 contains 15 residues. Losses at the gene ends were 5 bases for V and 4 bases for J; bases not matched to a gene: 8. Germline-derived CDR1 and CDR2 are MNHEY and SMNVEV (reference sequence). The CDR3 DNA follows: TGTGCCAGCAGTCCCCGGGACAGGGAAACAGAGACCCAGTACTTC. Translated, it gives CASSPRDRETETQYF.

This chain joins TRBV7-9 and TRBJ2-7, with 8 bases matching TRBD1. Germline lookup yields CDR1 SEHNR and CDR2 FQNEAQ (reference sequence). CDR3 length: 16 residues. With 5 bases clipped from V and 5 bases from J, the junction kept 14 bases outside the gene matches. The CDR3 coding sequence is TGTGCCAGCAGCCCCTTGAGCGACAGGGGAATCCACGAGCAGTACTTC. It translates to CASSPLSDRGIHEQYF.

A note on this clone: Other DNA sequences within the sample encode an identical CDR3. V is TRBV5-6 and J is TRBJ1-4; no clear D. Germline assignment: CDR1 SGHDT and CDR2 YYEEEE. V was cut by 2 bases and J by 0 bases, with 5 bases left in between. The CDR3 loop spans 14 amino acids. The CDR3 coding sequence is TGTGCCAGCAGCTTTATAGCAACTAATGAAAAACTGTTTTTT. Translation: CASSFIATNEKLFF.

On this clone itself: Other DNA sequences in the same sample also yield this CDR3. J is TRBJ2-7 and V is TRBV6-1; no firm D call. The CDR3 covers 11 residues. Germline loops: CDR1 MNHNS, CDR2 SASEGT. V shed 4 bases and J shed 4 bases, with 5 bases lying between them. CDR3 sequence: CASSAGYEQYF. In nucleotides, the CDR3 is TGTGCCAGCAGTGCAGGATACGAGCAGTACTTC.

V gene TRBV4-3 combines with J gene TRBJ2-2; 7 bases match TRBD1. Trimming took 2 bases from V and 6 from J; bases not matched to a gene: 6. This CDR3 is 15 amino acids long. Germline V gene data show CDR1 as LGHNA and CDR2 as YSLEER. CDR3: CASSQQTGVAGELFF. The DNA for the CDR3 is TGCGCCAGCAGCCAACAAACAGGGGTGGCCGGGGAGCTGTTTTTT.

This rearrangement joins TRBV9 to TRBJ1-2; D call uncertain. This CDR3 has 14 residues. The germline gives CDR1 SGDLS, CDR2 YYNGEE. The germline V and J ends were trimmed by 4 bases and 8 bases, with 18 bases remaining between them. The DNA for the CDR3 is TGTGCCAGCAGCACTAGGACGGGCAGAGAGGGCTACACCTTC. This sequence encodes CASSTRTGREGYTF.

The chain recombines TRBV25-1 with TRBJ2-7; D ambiguous. Trimming took off 5 bases at V and 0 bases at J, with 5 bases between the two ends. Germline assignment: CDR1 MGHDK and CDR2 SYGVNS. CDR3 size: 12 residues. CDR3 in DNA: TGTGCCAGCAGTCCTAGCTCCTACGAGCAGTACTTC. Amino acid sequence: CASSPSSYEQYF.